These 2 T cell receptor beta chains originate from one sample sequenced in a study of T cells in Graves' hyperthyroidism and ophthalmopathy. It was RNA transcripts that yielded the amplified TCR beta CDR3 regions. Using the HTBI primer set, a first-round RT-PCR was run on the TCR CDR3. In TCRdb, the multiplex PCR reads were re-called with MiXCR into one record per CDR3 protein. This table holds about 400,000 distinct CDR3 sequences, 15% to 18% found once. Material for sequencing was blood. The receptors stem from a young woman with Graves' hyperthyroidism that later progressed to Graves' ophthalmopathy.

The chain uses TRBV19 and TRBJ1-5; perhaps TRBD1 as D (5 bases). V shed 7 bases and J shed 0 bases, with 13 bases lying between them. The CDR3 contains 15 residues. In germline, CDR1 is LNHDA, CDR2 SQIVND (reference sequence). For the CDR3, the DNA is TGTGCCAGTACCCAGCAGGGACTTAGCAATCAGCCCCAGCATTTT. Its translation is CASTQQGLSNQPQHF. The full variable domain, completed using reference TRBV19 and TRBJ1-5, is DGGITQSPKYLFRKEGQNVTLSCEQNLNHDAMYWYRQDPGQGLRLIYYSQIVNDFQKGDIAEGYSVSREKKESFPLTVTSAQKNPTAFYLCASTQQGLSNQPQHFGDGTRLSIL.

The rearrangement uses TRBV10-3 and TRBJ2-1; 10 bases agree with TRBD2. Trimming at V came to 7 bases and at J to 5 bases, leaving 5 bases not matched to a gene. CDR1 and CDR2 (germline): ENHRY, SYGVKD. There are 14 residues in the CDR3. Here the CDR3 reads CAITQREGNNEQFF. As DNA, the CDR3 is TGTGCCATCACTCAGCGGGAGGGGAACAATGAGCAGTTCTTC.